This TCR beta chain was found in a study of blood T cell repertoires in COVID-19. Repertoires were generated with immunoSEQ multiplex PCR, while TCRdb's copy carries only in-frame clones and drops some. This table holds more than 80,000 clones, 90% found once. CDR3 length: 15 amino acids. V lost 5 bases and J lost 1; bases outside the gene matches: 7. Germline V lookup: CDR1 MDHEN, CDR2 SYDVKM. This clonotype originated in a man younger than 35 with COVID-19, enrolled during active disease. The genes are TRBV28 and TRBJ1-2, with 7 positions matching TRBD1. Material: peripheral blood. The CDR3 spells CASSPPGQLNYGYTF. The CDR3 DNA reads TGTGCCAGCAGTCCGCCGGGACAGCTTAACTATGGCTACACCTTC.